This TCR beta chain was retrieved from a study of human T cells and chemical hapten exposure. About the research overall: The study traced per-sample TCR yield variation mainly to small differences in pooled library volumes. Study-level points and caveats: Sensitizing to DPC left TCRs with a frequency above 1 in 1000 unaltered. It should be noted that donors had alopecia, so their immune response may differ from healthy people's.

Indicated time point: patch test 2, 6 weeks after DPC sensitization. Treatment defined: therapeutic diphenylcyclopropenone sensitization with weekly scalp DPC. Of note for this clonotype: What it recognizes is unknown.

Authors' processing steps: There were a median of roughly 100,000 TCRs per sample, with a range from roughly 20,000 to 690,600. In TCRdb, the RACE reads were re-called with MiXCR into one record per CDR3 protein. The V and J calls were not made by the authors but by TCRdb's processing. The sample has approximately 110,000 distinct CDR3 sequences; about a tenth are singletons. The CDR3 spans 13 residues. Looked up from germline, CDR1 is DFQATT and CDR2 is SNEGSKA (reference sequence). The chain joins TRBV20-1 to TRBJ1-1; 7 bases are a match to TRBD1. The sample in question was whole blood, obtained in connection with sensitization to the hapten diphenylcyclopropenone (DPC). The sequence was collected from a woman aged 35 to 49 with alopecia areata. Some clones in this sample may be carry-over from other donors' samples. In DNA form, the CDR3 reads TGCAGCCATTTCGACAGGGAGAGAACTGAAGCTTTCTTT. This encodes CSHFDRERTEAFF.